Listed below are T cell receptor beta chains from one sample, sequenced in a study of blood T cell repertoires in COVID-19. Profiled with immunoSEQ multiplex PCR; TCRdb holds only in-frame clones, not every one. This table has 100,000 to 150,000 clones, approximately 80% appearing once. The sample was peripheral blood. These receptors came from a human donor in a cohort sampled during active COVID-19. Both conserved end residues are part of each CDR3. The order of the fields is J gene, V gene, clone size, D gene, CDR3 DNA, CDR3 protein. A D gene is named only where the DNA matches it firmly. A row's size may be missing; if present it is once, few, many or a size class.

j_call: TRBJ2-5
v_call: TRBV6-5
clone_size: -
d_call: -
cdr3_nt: TGTGCCAGCAGTTACGGGATTGGACAGCAAGAGACCCAGTACTTC
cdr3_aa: CASSYGIGQQETQYF

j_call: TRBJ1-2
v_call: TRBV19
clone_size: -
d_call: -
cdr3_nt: TGTGCCAGTAGTATAAATGCAGAAGAAACCTATGGCTACACCTTC
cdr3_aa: CASSINAEETYGYTF

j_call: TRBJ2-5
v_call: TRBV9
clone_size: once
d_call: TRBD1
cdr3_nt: TGTGCCAGCAGCTCACGGGGGACAGGGGAGACCCAGTACTTC
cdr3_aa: CASSSRGTGETQYF

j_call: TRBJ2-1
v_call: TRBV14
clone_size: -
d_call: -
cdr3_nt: TGTGCCAGCAGCCATGCCGGGACAAAGAGCTCCTACAATGAGCAGTTCTTC
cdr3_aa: CASSHAGTKSSYNEQFF

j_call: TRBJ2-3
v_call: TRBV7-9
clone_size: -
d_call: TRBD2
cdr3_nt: TGTGCCAGCAGCTTAGGGCTAGCGGGGGGTAGCACAGATACGCAGTATTTT
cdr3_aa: CASSLGLAGGSTDTQYF

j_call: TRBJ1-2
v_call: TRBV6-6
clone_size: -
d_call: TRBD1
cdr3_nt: TGTGCCAGCAGTTCCGCCGACAGGGCCCACTATGGCTACACCTTC
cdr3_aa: CASSSADRAHYGYTF

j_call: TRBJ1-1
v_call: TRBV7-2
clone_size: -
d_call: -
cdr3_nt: TGTGCCAGCAGCCCCCAGGGCCGGAACACTGAAGCTTTCTTT
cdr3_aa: CASSPQGRNTEAFF

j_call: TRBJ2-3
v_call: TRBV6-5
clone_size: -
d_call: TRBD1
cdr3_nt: TGTGCCAGCCAGGGAACAGGGGGCGCAGATACGCAGTATTTT
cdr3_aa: CASQGTGGADTQYF

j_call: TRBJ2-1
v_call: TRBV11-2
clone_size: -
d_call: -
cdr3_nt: TGTGCCAGCAGCTTAGTAACCAACAGGGTGATGCAGTTCTTC
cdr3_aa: CASSLVTNRVMQFF

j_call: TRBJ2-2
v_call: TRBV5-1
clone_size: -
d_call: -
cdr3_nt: TGCGCCAGCAGCTCCCTGGCGGGGGCGAGAACCGGGGAGCTGTTTTTT
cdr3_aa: CASSSLAGARTGELFF

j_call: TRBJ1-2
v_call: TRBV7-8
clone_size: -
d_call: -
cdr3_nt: TGTGCCAGCAGCTTAGATCGGTTGGTGCGCTATGGCTACACCTTC
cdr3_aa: CASSLDRLVRYGYTF

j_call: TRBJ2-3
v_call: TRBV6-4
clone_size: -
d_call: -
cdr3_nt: TGTGCCAGCAGTGAACAGGTCGGAGATACGCAGTATTTT
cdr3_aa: CASSEQVGDTQYF

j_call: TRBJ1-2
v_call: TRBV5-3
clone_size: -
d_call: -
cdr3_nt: TGTGCCAGAAGCTTGCAGGAAGTCTATGGCTACACCTTC
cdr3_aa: CARSLQEVYGYTF

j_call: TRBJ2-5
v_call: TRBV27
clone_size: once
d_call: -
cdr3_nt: TGTGCCAGCAGTTTACTTGGCAGGGAAGAGACCCAGTACTTC
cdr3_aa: CASSLLGREETQYF

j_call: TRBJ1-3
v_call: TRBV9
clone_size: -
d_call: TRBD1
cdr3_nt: TGTGCCAGCAGCGATAAGATTGGGACAGGCGGAAACACCATATATTTT
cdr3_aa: CASSDKIGTGGNTIYF

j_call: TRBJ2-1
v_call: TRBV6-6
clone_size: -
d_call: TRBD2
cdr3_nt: TGTGCCAGCACCCACGAAGGGACTAGCGGGTCCAATGAGCAGTTCTTC
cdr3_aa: CASTHEGTSGSNEQFF

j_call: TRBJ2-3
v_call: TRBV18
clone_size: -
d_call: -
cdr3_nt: TGTGCCAGCTCACCCGGCAGGGCGGCATTAACAGATACGCAGTATTTT
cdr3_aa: CASSPGRAALTDTQYF

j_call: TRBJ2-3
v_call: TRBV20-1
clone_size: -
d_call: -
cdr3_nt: TGCAGTGCTAGTCAGGGCTTTGGGAGCACAGATACGCAGTATTTT
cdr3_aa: CSASQGFGSTDTQYF